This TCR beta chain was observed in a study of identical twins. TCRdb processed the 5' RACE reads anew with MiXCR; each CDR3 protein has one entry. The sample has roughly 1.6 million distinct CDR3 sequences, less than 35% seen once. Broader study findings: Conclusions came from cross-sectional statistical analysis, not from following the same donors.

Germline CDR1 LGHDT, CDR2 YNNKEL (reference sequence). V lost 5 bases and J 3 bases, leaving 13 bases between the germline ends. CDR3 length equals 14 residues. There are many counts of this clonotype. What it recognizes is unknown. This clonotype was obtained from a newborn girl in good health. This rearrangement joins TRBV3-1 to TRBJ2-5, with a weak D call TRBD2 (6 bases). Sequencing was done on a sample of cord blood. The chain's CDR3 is CASSFGLPEETQYF. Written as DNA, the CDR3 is TGTGCCAGCAGCTTCGGACTACCTGAAGAGACCCAGTACTTC.